This T cell receptor (beta chain) stems from a study of CD8+CD57+ T cells in acquired aplastic anemia. Study summary: Sorted CD4+ and CD8+ cells yielded DNA averaging approximately 3.5 ug. Healthy donor CD4+ samples were sequenced to a depth that averaged roughly 9.9 million reads.

In regard to this clonotype: Antigen specificity is unknown.

Study observations and caveats: Patients and controls shared approximately 28 CD8+ CDR3 sequences. Patients and controls had CD8+ Simpson's diversity values that were not significantly distinct.

According to the study, genomic DNA was the template for TCR beta VDJ and CDR3 profiling. MiXCR was run by TCRdb on the reads, yielding one entry per CDR3 protein. This sample carries about 200,000 distinct CDR3 sequences, 30% to 35% of them seen once, and the ten largest clones take around 1.1%. V lost 7 bases and J lost 5, with 24 bases in between. This CDR3 spans 17 amino acids. Germline V gene lookup returns CDR1 KGHSH and CDR2 LQKENI. The sequence was obtained from a human donor in good health, serving as a control. Sequences were obtained from sorted CD4+, CD8+, or CD8+CD57+ T cells (not recorded which) from PBMCs. The J gene is TRBJ2-1, the V gene TRBV18, with D perhaps matching TRBD2 (7 bases). The CDR3 loop is CASFLRAAGAKNNEQFF. As DNA, the CDR3 is TGTGCCAGCTTTCTCCGGGCGGCGGGGGCGAAAAACAATGAGCAGTTCTTC.